What follows are 17 T cell receptor beta chains derived from one specimen sequenced in a study of vaccination and CD4 T cells after COVID-19 (dated 2022 in TCRdb). Antigens for these TCRs are unknown. The meaning of the sample's treatment or condition label: approximately 10-day PBMC culture with coronavirus spike peptide pools or control peptides (ViraFEST assay). CD4+ T cells from unexposed donors were collected before the COVID-19 pandemic (2011-2018). To prepare the library, PCR was applied. Sequencing was performed on an Illumina iSeq 100. TCR sequencing of DNA from cultured CD4+ T cells used the Oncomine TCR Beta short-read assay at the Johns Hopkins FTIC core. Using fastp trimming at Q25 and MiXCR clonotype assembly, TCRdb reanalyzed the public sequencing data and kept in-frame beta chains. Each CDR3 protein appears once, grouped with its most common genes and DNA. The sample contains 6,000 to 8,000 distinct CDR3 sequences, around 39% of them found a single time. Around an eighth of the sample comes from the top ten.

The sequenced sample consisted of CD4+ T cells from blood, cultured in vitro. These receptors came from a human donor in good health.

This clonotype came up a few times. V is TRBV30 and J is TRBJ1-1; TRBD1 agrees at 11 bases. The CDR3 is 15 amino acids. V gave up 3 bases and J gave up 6 bases; unmatched junction bases: 9. Germline loops: CDR1 GTSNPN, CDR2 SVGIG (reference sequence). This CDR3 reads CAWRQSGTGGPEAFF. The CDR3 nucleotides are TGTGCCTGGAGACAATCTGGGACAGGGGGGCCTGAAGCTTTCTTT.

This clonotype has more than one count but fewer than ten. The chain uses TRBV6-5 and TRBJ2-1, with D unresolved. This CDR3 region has 14 residues. V dropped 4 bases and J dropped 1 base, with 8 bases sitting between them. From germline, CDR1 is MNHEY and CDR2 SVGAGI. The CDR3 DNA reads TGTGCCAGCAGTTCAGTGGGATCCTACAATGAGCAGTTCTTC. Translated: CASSSVGSYNEQFF.

This clonotype was seen once. The CDR3 nucleotides are TGTGCCTGGATTCAGCTGCAGGGATTCTATGGCTACACCTTC. This codes for CAWIQLQGFYGYTF. The rearrangement uses TRBV30 and TRBJ1-2; tentatively, D is TRBD1 (5 bases). This CDR3 is 14 amino acids long. Germline-derived CDR1 and CDR2 are GTSNPN and SVGIG (reference sequence). With 4 bases removed from V and 4 bases from J, the gap between germline ends came to 16 bases.

The CDR3 DNA sequence: TGTGCCTGGAACGTCAGGGAAAGCTCCTATAATTCACCCCTCCACTTT. It translates to CAWNVRESSYNSPLHF. This chain uses TRBV30 with TRBJ1-6, with D possibly matching TRBD1 (5 bases). Germline values: CDR1 GTSNPN, CDR2 SVGIG (reference sequence). Trimming left V 4 bases short and J 0 bases short, with 13 bases between. The CDR3 spans 16 residues.

V gene TRBV19 combines with J gene TRBJ2-6, with 13 positions matching TRBD2. J lost 0 bases, V lost 1 base, and 0 bases had no gene match. The CDR3 is made up of 18 amino acids. The germline gives CDR1 LNHDA, CDR2 SQIVND (reference sequence). CDR3 bases: TGTGCCAGTAGTATAGGGACTAGCGGGGGCTCTGGGGCCAACGTCCTGACTTTC. As protein: CASSIGTSGGSGANVLTF.

This clonotype was recorded a few times. This sequence joins TRBV7-6 and TRBJ1-1, with D tentatively TRBD1 (5 bases). Germline V gene lookup returns CDR1 SGHVS and CDR2 FNYEAQ. The CDR3 runs to 13 residues. Trimming cost V 3 bases and J 4 bases, with 9 bases left between them. The CDR3 loop reads CASSLGGGTEAFF. The CDR3 DNA sequence: TGTGCCAGCAGCTTGGGGGGTGGCACTGAAGCTTTCTTT.

The chain carries TRBV19 and TRBJ1-2, with TRBD1 identical over 9 bases. This CDR3 contains 14 residues. V lost 7 bases to trimming and J lost 3 bases; unmatched junction nucleotides: 6. The germline V gene has CDR1 LNHDA and CDR2 SQIVND (reference sequence). CDR3 region: CASISRDRDYGYTF. The CDR3 coding sequence is TGTGCCAGTATCTCCCGGGACAGGGACTATGGCTACACCTTC.

The J gene is TRBJ1-1, the V gene TRBV12-5; D may be TRBD1 (5 bases). This CDR3 is built from 15 residues. The V gene's germline CDR1 is LGHNT and CDR2 FRNRAP. The V end lost 0 bases, the J end lost 1 base, and 9 bases lay between the germline ends. CDR3 in amino acids: CASGLVLGRNTEAFF. CDR3 coding DNA: TGTGCTAGTGGTTTGGTATTGGGACGGAACACTGAAGCTTTCTTT.

This chain links TRBV28 with TRBJ1-5; D perhaps matches TRBD1 (5 bases). V shed 7 bases and J shed 2 bases, with 9 bases lying between them. CDR1 MDHEN and CDR2 SYDVKM come from the germline V gene. This CDR3 contains 13 residues. Here the CDR3 reads CASMTAGNQPQHF. CDR3 DNA sequence: TGTGCCAGCATGACAGCTGGCAATCAGCCCCAGCATTTT.

V gene TRBV6-2 or TRBV6-3 combines with J gene TRBJ2-7; 8 bases fit TRBD1. The V and J ends lost 4 bases and 4 bases, in that order; junction bases with no gene match: 9. There are 15 residues in the CDR3. CDR1 is MNHEY and CDR2 is SVGEGT in the germline V gene. The CDR3: CASSSDRVRIYEQYF. CDR3 nucleotide sequence: TGTGCCAGCAGTTCGGACAGGGTACGGATTTACGAGCAGTACTTC.

The V call is TRBV29-1, the J call TRBJ1-2; 9 nucleotides align to TRBD1. CDR1 is SQVTM and CDR2 is ANQGSEA in the germline V gene. V lost 5 bases and J lost 6; bases outside the gene matches: 7. The CDR3 runs to 13 residues. CDR3 coding DNA: TGCAGCGTTCAATCCGGGACAGGGAATGGCTACACCTTC. This translates into CSVQSGTGNGYTF.

This clonotype turned up a few times. The chain employs TRBV20-1 and TRBJ1-5, with D maybe TRBD1 (6 bases). Between the trimmed V and J ends, which lost 6 bases and 4 bases, there was a span of 19 bases. This CDR3 is built from 15 residues. Germline CDR1 and CDR2: DFQATT and SNEGSKA (reference sequence). CDR3 in DNA: TGCAGTGCGACTAAAGACAGGAGCCCAAATCAGCCCCAGCATTTT. Translated, it gives CSATKDRSPNQPQHF.

J is TRBJ1-3 and V is TRBV28; D is uncertain. The CDR3 is 16 amino acids. Germline CDR1 reads MDHEN; CDR2 reads SYDVKM. Trimming stripped 3 bases from V and 0 bases from J, with 12 bases between. CDR3 coding DNA: TGTGCCAGCAGTTTGCTCGGCAGGAGCTCTGGAAACACCATATATTTT. Its translation is CASSLLGRSSGNTIYF.

This clonotype has more than one count but fewer than ten. V usage is TRBV27 and J usage is TRBJ2-3; 10 bases fit TRBD2. Germline-derived CDR1 and CDR2 are MNHEY and SMNVEV (reference sequence). The CDR3 loop spans 15 amino acids. Unmatched junction bases numbered 5, after V lost 0 bases and J lost 8 bases. The CDR3 loop is CASSLSPSGSATQYF. CDR3 DNA sequence: TGTGCCAGCAGTTTATCCCCTAGCGGGAGTGCTACGCAGTATTTT.

The chain employs TRBV30 and TRBJ2-3; TRBD1 might be the D (6 bases). This CDR3 has 14 amino acids. CDR1 GTSNPN and CDR2 SVGIG come from the germline V gene (reference sequence). Trimming took off 3 bases at V and 0 bases at J, with 10 bases between the two ends. CDR3 sequence: CAWRGAGSTDTQYF. The CDR3 DNA reads as TGTGCCTGGAGGGGGGCAGGCAGCACAGATACGCAGTATTTT. Using reference TRBV30 and TRBJ2-3 for the parts outside the CDR3, the full variable domain is SQTIHQWPATLVQPVGSPLSLECTVEGTSNPNLYWYRQAAGRGLQLLFYSVGIGQISSEVPQNLSASRPQDRQFILSSKKLLLSDSGFYLCAWRGAGSTDTQYFGPGTRLTVL.

V and J are TRBV7-2 and TRBJ1-3; possible D gene TRBD1, 5 bases. CDR1 and CDR2 (germline): SGHTA, FQGNSA. The V gene lost 2 bases and the J gene lost 1 base, with 15 bases spanning the gap. The CDR3 is 17 residues long. Here the CDR3 DNA reads TGTGCCAGCAGCTTATACGGGAAGGGGTATTCTGGAAACACCATATATTTT. Translation: CASSLYGKGYSGNTIYF. Combining the CDR3 with reference TRBV7-2 and TRBJ1-3 gives the whole variable domain GAGVSQSPSNKVTEKGKDVELRCDPISGHTALYWYRQSLGQGLEFLIYFQGNSAPDKSGLPSDRFSAERTGGSVSTLTIQRTQQEDSAVYLCASSLYGKGYSGNTIYFGEGSWLTVV.

This clonotype was counted only a few times. This rearrangement joins TRBV4-2 to TRBJ2-2; D is possibly TRBD2 (5 bases). V gave up 3 bases and J gave up 0 bases, with 11 bases separating them. Germline loops: CDR1 LGHNA, CDR2 YNFKEQ. This CDR3 spans 16 amino acids. The CDR3, as DNA: TGTGCCAGCAGCCAGGGGAGTAGCGCGAACACCGGGGAGCTGTTTTTT. Its translation: CASSQGSSANTGELFF.